Sequencing of this TCR beta chain was carried out in a study of T cell repertoires in ileal Crohn's disease. Study as a whole: Patients had a median roughly 8-year disease duration, and around 35% were active smokers. About half of patients got postoperative therapy: about twelve thiopurines, fewer than 20 anti-TNF.

Each sample's TCRB immunosequencing used around 0.5 micrograms of biopsy DNA. Repertoires were generated with immunoSEQ multiplex PCR, while TCRdb's copy carries only in-frame clones and drops some. Of 30,000 to 35,000 clones in the sample, around 80% were seen once. The V gene's germline CDR1 is SGHRS and CDR2 YFSETQ. J gave up 3 bases and V 4 bases, and 4 bases lay outside the gene matches. CDR3 length equals 13 residues. For this clone: The antigen is unknown.

Study-level results: Compared with CD4 T cells, sorted CD8 cells carried more expanded clones.

The rearrangement links TRBV5-1 to TRBJ2-7; TRBD1 matches at 7 bases. Sequencing was carried out using ileal tissue. This TCR was sampled from an adult with Crohn's disease. CDR3 region: CASSLRDSYEQYF. The CDR3 DNA sequence: TGCGCCAGCAGCCTCCGGGACAGCTACGAGCAGTACTTC.